One sample yielded the 10 T cell receptor beta chains listed below, sequenced in a study of pediatric ulcerative colitis. Using immunoSEQ multiplex PCR, the repertoire was profiled, and TCRdb retains in-frame clones only, with some absent. The data contain fewer than 12,000 clones, 82% of them singletons. One to two pinch biopsies were taken from the rectum during colonoscopy. The specimen was gut tissue. Every receptor here comes from a girl between 5 and 17 years old who was a control in a study of pediatric ulcerative colitis.

The chain combines TRBV6-6 with TRBJ1-4; D not certain. The CDR3 covers 12 residues. Per the germline V gene, CDR1 is MNHNY and CDR2 is SVGAGI (reference sequence). Trimming removed 1 base at V and 10 bases at J, with 7 bases between. The CDR3 protein is CASSYFSVKLFF. CDR3 nucleotide sequence: TGTGCCAGCAGTTACTTTAGTGTAAAACTGTTTTTT.

This clone occurred once. The chain uses TRBV4-1 and TRBJ2-3; D tentatively fits TRBD1 or TRBD2 (6 bases each). The V gene's germline CDR1 is MGHRA and CDR2 YSYEKL. This CDR3 contains 16 residues. Trimming took off 7 bases at V and 2 bases at J, with 19 bases between the two ends. CDR3 in DNA: TGCGCCAGCATGGGGGGCGGGGCCGCGGCCACAGATACGCAGTATTTT. It translates to CASMGGGAAATDTQYF.

J is TRBJ2-6 and V is TRBV19, with 7 nucleotides matching TRBD1. Losses at the gene ends were 3 bases for V and 3 bases for J; bases not matched to a gene: 5. Germline CDR1 and CDR2: LNHDA and SQIVND (reference sequence). The length of the CDR3 is 16 residues. The CDR3 DNA reads as TGTGCCAGTAGTATTAGACAGGGAAGTGGGGCCAACGTCCTGACTTTC. Translation: CASSIRQGSGANVLTF. Filled out from reference TRBV19 and TRBJ2-6, the complete variable domain reads DGGITQSPKYLFRKEGQNVTLSCEQNLNHDAMYWYRQDPGQGLRLIYYSQIVNDFQKGDIAEGYSVSREKKESFPLTVTSAQKNPTAFYLCASSIRQGSGANVLTFGAGSRLTVL.

The chain uses TRBV5-8 and TRBJ2-5; 11 bases map to TRBD2. Germline loops: CDR1 SGHTS, CDR2 YDEGEE. Trimming removed 4 bases from V and 4 bases from J; junction bases left unmatched: 9. The CDR3 has 16 amino acids. The CDR3 sequence is CASSPRGSGRVETQYF. CDR3 bases: TGTGCCAGCAGCCCCCGAGGTAGCGGGAGGGTAGAGACCCAGTACTTC.

Only one count was recorded for this clone. The chain links TRBV10-3 to TRBJ2-7, with D perhaps TRBD1 (6 bases). The CDR3 totals 15 residues. CDR1 is ENHRY, CDR2 SYGVKD, per germline. Trimming cost V 5 bases and J 0 bases, with 14 bases left between them. The CDR3, as DNA: TGTGCCATCAGTAATCAGGGGCCGAGCTCCTACGAGCAGTACTTC. This encodes CAISNQGPSSYEQYF.

The J gene is TRBJ1-2, the V gene TRBV19, with D possibly matching TRBD1 (6 bases). The CDR3 loop spans 14 amino acids. The V gene lost 5 bases and the J gene lost 1 base, with 11 bases spanning the gap. CDR1 is LNHDA, CDR2 SQIVND, per germline (reference sequence). CDR3 nucleotide sequence: TGTGCCAGTAGTTGGACAGAAGGTAACTATGGCTACACCTTC. Translation: CASSWTEGNYGYTF.

The chain recombines TRBV7-9 with TRBJ2-1; 10 bases line up with TRBD2. CDR1 and CDR2 from the germline V gene are SEHNR and FQNEAQ (reference sequence). Germline trimming cut 2 bases from V and 0 bases from J; bases unmatched to any gene: 1. This CDR3 comprises 16 residues. CDR3 sequence: CASSLSSGSSYNEQFF. The CDR3 DNA is TGTGCCAGCAGCTTATCTAGCGGGAGCTCCTACAATGAGCAGTTCTTC.

This sequence joins TRBV6-4 and TRBJ2-7, with 11 nucleotides matching TRBD2. The germline CDR1 and CDR2 sequences are MRHNA and SNTAGT. The CDR3 covers 15 residues. The V gene end was trimmed by 8 bases and the J gene end by 3 bases; junction bases not matched to a gene: 9. The CDR3 bases are TGTGCCAGCCCCTGGCCGGGACTAGCGGACTACGAGCAGTACTTC. This sequence encodes CASPWPGLADYEQYF.

This chain uses TRBV5-1 with TRBJ1-1; 9 nucleotides match TRBD1. V was clipped by 3 bases and J by 4 bases; unmatched bases: 10. Germline lookup yields CDR1 SGHRS and CDR2 YFSETQ. CDR3 length equals 16 residues. The CDR3 protein is CASSSSQGALSTEAFF. CDR3 nucleotides: TGCGCCAGCAGCTCCTCACAGGGGGCGTTAAGCACTGAAGCTTTCTTT.

This rearrangement joins TRBV4-2 to TRBJ2-1; no definite D call. V was shortened by 4 bases and J by 6 bases, with 7 bases between the two germline ends. Germline-derived CDR1 and CDR2 are LGHNA and YNFKEQ. The CDR3 is 12 amino acids. In nucleotides, the CDR3 is TGTGCCAGCAGCCTTGGGCGCAATGAGCAGTTCTTC. This gives the protein CASSLGRNEQFF.